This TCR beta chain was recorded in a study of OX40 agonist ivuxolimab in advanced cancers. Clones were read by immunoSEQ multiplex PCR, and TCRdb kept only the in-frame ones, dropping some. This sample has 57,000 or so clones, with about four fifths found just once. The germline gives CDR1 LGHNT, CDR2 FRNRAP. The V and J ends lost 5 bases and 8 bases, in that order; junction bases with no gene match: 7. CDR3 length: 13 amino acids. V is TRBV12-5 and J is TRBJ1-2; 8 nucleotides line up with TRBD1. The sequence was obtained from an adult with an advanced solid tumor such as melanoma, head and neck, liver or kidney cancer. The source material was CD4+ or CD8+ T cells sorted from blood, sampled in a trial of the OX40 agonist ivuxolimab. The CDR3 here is CASGKDRERGYTF. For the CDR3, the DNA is TGTGCTAGTGGTAAGGACAGGGAGCGCGGCTACACCTTC.